This entry describes one T cell receptor (beta chain). Its recognized antigen is unknown. The sample holds no much larger clone one base away, and base qualities are not on file. These data are taken from a study of cytomegalovirus exposure and HLA in healthy donors (dated by TCRdb to the late 2010s). Turning to the overall study: An earlier analysis of roughly 500 of the donors reported 250 to 350 Gb of sequence data and around 110 million unique TCR beta sequences obtained from approximately 180 million T cells. Typing coverage varied by locus: 629-630 donors for A, B, C, DRB1 and DQB1; roughly 560 for DQA1; around 610 for DPA1; 450 to 480 for DPB1. An early release covering about 600 HLA-typed donors comprised approximately 300 gigabases of sequencing data and tens of millions of unique TCR sequences. An earlier analysis of some 600 of the donors applied high-throughput TCR beta sequencing to assess whether each TCR beta V gene segment acted as functional or pseudogenic. The study used immunosequencing to profile the T cell repertoires of 600 to 850 subjects and linked those repertoires to cytomegalovirus serostatus. A later genetic analysis used genome-wide SNP genotypes for about three fifths of the 666 donors, treating that subset as a discovery cohort. Donor age, sex, ethnicity and CMV serostatus were compiled together with the repertoire data. Every discovery cohort repertoire had been produced on one sequencing platform. To predict cytomegalovirus infection status, the study combined high-throughput TCR immunosequencing, statistical association of individual TCRs with disease status, and machine learning. Besides the first cohort of approximately 670 subjects, a separate validation cohort made up of over 100 different subjects was used. A handful of DR-DQ haplotypes were handled as single units for association and clustering because linkage in the cohort was strong. In a later analysis, previously published TCR beta repertoires from 550 to 700 donors were re-analyzed and high-resolution HLA genotyping was added so that TCR occurrence patterns could be studied. Rather than drawing on any new phenotypic data, the later analysis identified candidate immune exposures from TCR beta sequences and the way those sequences occurred across donors. HLA typing covered class I and class II loci at four-digit resolution. The study aimed to test whether signatures of past pathogen exposure could be identified by cataloging public T cell receptors. Of the 350 to 400 genotyped donors, around 81% fell in the genetic ancestry cluster associated with self-reported Caucasian donors. Among roughly 400 genotyped donors of the cohort, an average of about 240,000 unique TCR beta nucleotide sequences were sequenced per donor, roughly 20% of them non-productive.

The cohort was made up of 500 to 850 healthy bone marrow donors. At the time of sampling, all cohort members were nominally healthy, though unrecorded immune exposures were likely present. The donor tested CMV seropositive, placing the donor among the 289 seropositive members of the cohort. A peripheral blood sample was collected from each donor, and TCR beta sequencing was performed on peripheral blood mononuclear cells. Genomic DNA was extracted from the blood cell samples with the Qiagen DNeasy Blood Extraction Kit. The CDR3 has 15 amino acids, counting the end cysteine and phenylalanine. Of all the DNA, just the CDR3 is kept, 45 bases in frame from base 1. The CDR1 and CDR2 encoded by the germline V gene are MGHDK and SYGVNS. Trimming costs V 2 bases and J 8 bases, and their ends lie 16 bases apart. Library creation used the immunoSEQ multiplex PCR assay. A mixture of 60 forward primers for TCR Vbeta segments and 13 reverse primers for TCR Jbeta segments was used in the multiplex PCR. Amplification of the CDR3 region of rearranged TCR beta genes was performed with a multiplex PCR assay on genomic DNA. The Illumina HiSeq System was used to sequence the amplified TCR beta libraries as 87-base-pair reads. Concerning the study's data processing: A later analysis counted about 80 million unique TCR beta chains across the 690 or so repertoires, and around 9.9 million of these chains were shared by at least two donors. To remove PCR and sequencing errors, raw reads were error-corrected and collapsed into unique sequences using a nearest-neighbor algorithm that merged closely related sequences. Alignment of CDR3 sequences to IMGT reference sequences was used to assign V, D and J gene segments. Each retained sequence needed at least a six-nucleotide match to both a V gene segment and a J gene segment. A rearrangement was called productive if the CDR3 had no stop codons and remained in frame with V and J, and every other rearrangement was called non-productive. CDR3 was defined by IMGT convention, running from the second conserved V-encoded cysteine to the conserved J-encoded phenylalanine. The earlier analysis of 450 to 750 of the donors excluded any sequence lacking an unambiguous match to a single V gene segment. In an earlier analysis of some 590 of the donors, a V segment was called functional when productive rearrangements were above 56.7%, and segregating when the standard deviation between donors exceeded 5%. A statistical classification framework was developed to diagnose cytomegalovirus status using the catalog of TCR beta chain sequences. In a later analysis, V and J genes were assigned by comparing TCR nucleotide sequences against IMGT/GENE-DB human TR gene sequences. A later analysis assigned CDR3 sequences and most-parsimonious VDJ recombination scenarios with the TCRdist pipeline. In a later analysis, each TCR beta chain was defined by its CDR3 amino acid sequence together with its V-gene family, and reads lacking a unique V-gene family were excluded. A later analysis removed 550 to 650 highly shared, low-generation-probability nucleotide sequences to deal with suspected cross-contamination and a sequencing artifact. In a later analysis, a clonal expansion index for each public chain was calculated from normalized within-repertoire ranks of inferred template counts. Generation probabilities in a later analysis came from a VDJ recombination model fitted to out-of-frame rearrangements, and those results were checked against IGoR. In a later analysis, TCR-TCR, TCR-HLA and TCR-CMV co-occurrence was scored with hypergeometric tests, and a repertoire-size bias correction was applied to TCR pairs. In a later analysis, false discovery rates were estimated by permuting HLA or CMV assignments 20 times. A later analysis grouped co-occurring TCRs with DBSCAN, adding TCRdist sequence similarity when clustering within HLA-allele-positive subsets. Repertoires with fewer than 30,000 or more than 120,000 public chains, plus five repertoires with anomalous nucleotide sharing, were excluded from co-occurrence clustering. Held by TCRdb, this immuneACCESS table contains in-frame sequences only and omits some clones. Under half of the omission traces to an unresolved V gene where checked; the cause of the rest is unknown. V and J calls plus clone size are reproduced from that table; the DNA served to infer D and trimming. Within this sample are tens of thousands of clones, with around two thirds of them counted one time only. The ten largest clonotypes hold roughly 20% of the sample.

Study-wide findings and limitations: A further reported finding was that TCR beta sequences accurately predicted the HLA-A and HLA-B alleles for most subjects in the first cohort. Several of the top co-occurrence clusters appeared to be linked to parvovirus B19, influenza, CMV and Epstein-Barr virus, according to a later analysis. In a later analysis, the rate of TCR association differed among HLA loci, with DRB1 alleles having the most associated TCRs and HLA-C alleles having the fewest. At a false discovery rate of 0.05, a later analysis linked about 16,000 TCR beta sequences to specific HLA alleles. Broadly in line with IMGT annotations, most TCR beta V segments showed up in productive rearrangements about 87% or about 30% of the time in an earlier analysis of 450 to 750 of the donors. Because counts were too low, some 17 rarely observed V segments, including chromosome 9 orphons, were left out of the earlier analysis of 500 to 750 of the donors. Immune exposure information for the cohort was limited to CMV serostatus. An association between a missense DCLRE1C variant and V-gene and J-gene trimming of TCR beta chains was found in a later genetic analysis and replicated in an independent cohort. Sequencing depth was assumed to be roughly uniform across donors in the presence/absence analyses, though that assumption may not hold. A cluster of highly shared sequence variants was judged likely to represent a technical artifact of the sequencing pipeline. Because HLA typing was unavailable for some donors at each locus, only the typed subset was used in association tests. Correlated functional status among segregating V segments might reflect linkage disequilibrium, but an unknown experimental factor could not be ruled out. Most TCR sequences were observed very rarely across donors, whereas some public TCRs were present in many individuals. In the study, 150 to 200 TCR beta chains were listed as associated with cytomegalovirus. In a later analysis, most CMV-associated TCR beta chains were found to appear HLA-restricted, with HLA associations seemingly driven largely by CMV exposure. In a later analysis, HLA-associated TCR beta chains were found to be more clonally expanded and to have lower generation probabilities than equally common non-associated chains. When HLA alleles, especially DR and DQ, strongly co-occurred, TCR associations were difficult to assign to individual alleles. Some IMGT-functional V segments, including TRBV6-2 and TRBV6-3, could not be distinguished by the 87-base-pair reads and were therefore excluded. In a later genetic analysis, fewer N-insertions in productive TCRs were reported among donors in an Asian-associated ancestry cluster than the roughly 710-donor mean. The authors suggested that the approach could potentially be extended to other disease states and immunological phenotypes. The classifier was reported to diagnose cytomegalovirus status with high specificity and sensitivity in both the original cohort and the validation cohort. The cohort was sequenced for TCR beta chains only, and without alpha or paired-chain data the features that could be detected were limited. Three of the identified cytomegalovirus-associated TCR beta chains were confirmed in vitro to be specific for cytomegalovirus antigens.

The source of this sequence is a man between 50 and 59 years old in good health and CMV-seropositive. Rearrangement joined TRBV25-1 to TRBJ1-3, and perhaps TRBD1 as D gene, on 5 matching bases. The sample taken for sequencing was PBMCs. The CDR3 reads as follows: CASSEGSGRADTIYF. The DNA reads TGTGCCAGCAGTGAAGGAAGTGGCAGGGCGGACACCATATATTTT.